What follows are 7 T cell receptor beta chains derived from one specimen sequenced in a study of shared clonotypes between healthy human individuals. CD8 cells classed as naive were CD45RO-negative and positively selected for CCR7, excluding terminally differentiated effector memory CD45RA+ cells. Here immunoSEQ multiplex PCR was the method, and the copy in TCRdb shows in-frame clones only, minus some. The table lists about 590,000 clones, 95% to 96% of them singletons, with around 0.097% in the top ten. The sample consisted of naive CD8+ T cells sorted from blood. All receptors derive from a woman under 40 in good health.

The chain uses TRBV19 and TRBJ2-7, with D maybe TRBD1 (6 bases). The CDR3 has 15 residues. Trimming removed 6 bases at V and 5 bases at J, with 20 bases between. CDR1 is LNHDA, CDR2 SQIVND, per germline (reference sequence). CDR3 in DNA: TGTGCCAGTAGCCAACTCGCTAACAGGGTTCACGAGCAGTACTTC. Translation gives CASSQLANRVHEQYF.

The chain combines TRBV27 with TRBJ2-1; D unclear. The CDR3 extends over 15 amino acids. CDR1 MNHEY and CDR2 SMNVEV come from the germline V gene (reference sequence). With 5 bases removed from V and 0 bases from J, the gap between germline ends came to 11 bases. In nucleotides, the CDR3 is TGTGCCAGCAGTCGCGACTCTAGCTCCTACAATGAGCAGTTCTTC. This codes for CASSRDSSSYNEQFF.

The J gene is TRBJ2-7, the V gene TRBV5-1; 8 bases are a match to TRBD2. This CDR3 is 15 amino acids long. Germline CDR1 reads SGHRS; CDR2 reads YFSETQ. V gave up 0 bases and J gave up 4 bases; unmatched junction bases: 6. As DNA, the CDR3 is TGCGCCAGCAGCTTGGAGGTAGCGGGAATGTACGAGCAGTACTTC. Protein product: CASSLEVAGMYEQYF. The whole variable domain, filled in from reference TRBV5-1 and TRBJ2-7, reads KAGVTQTPRYLIKTRGQQVTLSCSPISGHRSVSWYQQTPGQGLQFLFEYFSETQRNKGNFPGRFSGRQFSNSRSEMNVSTLELGDSALYLCASSLEVAGMYEQYFGPGTRLTVT.

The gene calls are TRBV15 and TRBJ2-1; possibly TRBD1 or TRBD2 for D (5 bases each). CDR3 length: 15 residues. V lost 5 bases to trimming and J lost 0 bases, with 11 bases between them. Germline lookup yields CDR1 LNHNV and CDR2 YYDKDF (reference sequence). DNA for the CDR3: TGTGCCACCAGCTACTGGGGGAGCTCCTACAATGAGCAGTTCTTC. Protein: CATSYWGSSYNEQFF.

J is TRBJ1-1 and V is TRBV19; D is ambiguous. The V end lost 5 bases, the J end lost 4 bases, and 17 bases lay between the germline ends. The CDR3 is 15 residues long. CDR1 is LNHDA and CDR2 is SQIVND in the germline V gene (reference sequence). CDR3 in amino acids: CASSGWETKGTEAFF. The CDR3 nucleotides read TGTGCCAGTAGTGGCTGGGAGACAAAAGGCACTGAAGCTTTCTTT. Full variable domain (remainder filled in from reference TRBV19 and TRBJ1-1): DGGITQSPKYLFRKEGQNVTLSCEQNLNHDAMYWYRQDPGQGLRLIYYSQIVNDFQKGDIAEGYSVSREKKESFPLTVTSAQKNPTAFYLCASSGWETKGTEAFFGQGTRLTVV.

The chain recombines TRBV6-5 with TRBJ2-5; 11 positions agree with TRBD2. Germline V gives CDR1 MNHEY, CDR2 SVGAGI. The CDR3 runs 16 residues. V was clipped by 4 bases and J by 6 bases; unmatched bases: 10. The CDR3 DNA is TGTGCCAGCAGTTTAACTCTAGCGGGAGGCGCCCAGACCCAGTACTTC. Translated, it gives CASSLTLAGGAQTQYF.

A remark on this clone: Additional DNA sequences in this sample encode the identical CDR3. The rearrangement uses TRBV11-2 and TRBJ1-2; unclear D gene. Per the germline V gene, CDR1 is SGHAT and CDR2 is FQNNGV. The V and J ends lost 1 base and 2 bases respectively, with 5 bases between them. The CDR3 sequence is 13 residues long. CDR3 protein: CASSLADNYGYTF. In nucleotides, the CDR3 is TGTGCCAGCAGCTTAGCCGACAACTATGGCTACACCTTC.